A selection of T cell receptor beta chains follows, all from one sample in a study of shared clonotypes between healthy human individuals. TCRdb keeps only in-frame clones here, not all; method: immunoSEQ multiplex PCR. The sample has some 1.5 million clones; approximately 96% are singletons. Sequencing used naive CD4+ T cells sorted from blood. These receptors were taken from a man aged 30 to 39 in good health. Both conserved end residues are part of each CDR3.

>TRBV6-6
CATIFGSRQETQYF
>TRBV11-2
CASSLVAYPDTQYF
>TRBV5-1
CASSSTGPGGYTF
>TRBV15
CATSGRGRASDTQYF
>TRBV6-6
CASSSSGTGSNEQFF
>TRBV6-5
CASVGRNSYEQYF
>TRBV7-2
CASSPGQGGYEQYF
>TRBV10-3
CAVGGVAGGLSYEQYF
>TRBV5-6
CASSWDNEQFF
>TRBV19
CASSKSASRAAGELFF
>TRBV5-8
CASSEPPANQPQHF
>TRBV7-9
CASSLVGRGAFF
>TRBV28
CASKEHTGTEAFF
>TRBV5-1
CASSKLAGELNEQYF
>TRBV19
CASSIKGTGDEKLFF
>TRBV18
CASSPNLPGLTFLTGELFF
>TRBV5-1
CASSLGGPPYEQYF
>TRBV6-5
CASRTDRAPYEQYF
>TRBV18
CASSPFRGRSDTQYF
>TRBV29-1
CSVVPRGLTDTQYF
>TRBV19
CASSSGHQNTEAFF
>TRBV6-5
CASSYSTNPKEQYF
>TRBV28
CASSFGLADTYEQYF
>TRBV19
CASSRPGSYGANEQFF
>TRBV5-1
CASSLGPTGSYEQYF
>TRBV6-1
CAGTRTGENYGYTF
>TRBV10-3
CAISDSRVETQYF
>TRBV4-2
CASSRDYEQYF
>TRBV30
CAWRRGEGAYEQYF
>TRBV14
CASSQTGKYTYEQYF
>TRBV2
CASSDVGDVEQFF
>TRBV6-1
CASSDLQGTYNEQFF
>TRBV18
CASSPVQGTQETQYF
>TRBV11-2
CASSRGQGAPYEQYF
>TRBV11-2
CASSLGQGRYEQYF
>TRBV7-8
CASSLLGRGRAGRYEQFF
>TRBV5-4
CASSLGGTSGERDTQYF
>TRBV19
CASSRVAGGKETQYF
>TRBV18
CASSPRRASYNEQFF
>TRBV19
CASSLRGSSNQPQHF
>TRBV18
CASSDKVAGQPQHF